This TCR beta chain appears in the sequencing data of a study of OX40 agonist ivuxolimab in advanced cancers. The CDR3 runs to 16 residues. Trimming shortened V by 1 base and J by 0 bases, and 12 bases separated the two germline ends. Germline CDR1 SGHNT, CDR2 YYREEE (reference sequence). This table comes from immunoSEQ multiplex PCR, and its TCRdb copy is limited to in-frame clones, with some not included. Of fewer than 65,000 clones listed, about 90% were seen once; the top ten hold approximately 5%. This clonotype was sampled from an adult with an advanced solid tumor such as melanoma, head and neck, liver or kidney cancer. The sequences come from CD4+ or CD8+ T cells sorted from blood, collected in a trial of the OX40 agonist ivuxolimab. The J gene is TRBJ2-3, the V gene TRBV5-4, with a weak D call TRBD1 (6 bases). The CDR3 DNA follows: TGTGCCAGCAGCTTGTCGCCAGGGGTTAGCACAGATACGCAGTATTTT. It yields the protein CASSLSPGVSTDTQYF.